This record concerns one T cell receptor (beta chain) sequence. What it binds is unknown. Unique molecular identifiers tagged the TCRbeta library. TCRdb reanalysed the PCR reads using MiXCR and keeps one entry per CDR3 protein. The sample contains around 370,000 distinct CDR3 sequences, around 15% of which appear only once. This sample is drawn from a study of T-cell reconstitution after alpha-beta-depleted transplantation in children. Study-level points and caveats: It was reported that alpha-beta T cells came from several hundred expanded graft clones (about two months after transplant). When one year had passed after transplant, most T-cell counts and diversity came from newly produced T cells.

Germline V CDR1 and CDR2: MNHEY, SVGEGT. This CDR3 has 13 residues. V lost 2 bases, J lost 2 bases, and 4 bases lay in between. This sample comprised PBMCs, mostly from graft donor cells, obtained 360 days after TCRalphabeta/CD19-depleted stem cell transplant. The receptor was isolated from a male patient aged 2-10 years who had a stem cell transplant for acute lymphoblastic leukemia, so the T cells may come from the graft donor. The rearrangement links TRBV6-2 or TRBV6-3 to TRBJ1-3; D gene ambiguous. In nucleotides, the CDR3 is TGTGCCAGCAGTTACACTACTGGAAACACCATATATTTT. This sequence encodes CASSYTTGNTIYF.